Presented here are 10 T cell receptor beta chains from one specimen sequenced in a study of cytomegalovirus exposure and HLA in healthy donors. The PCR was carried out with 60 Vbeta primers and 13 Jbeta primers. Sequenced by immunoSEQ multiplex PCR; TCRdb stores in-frame clones only, minus some. The sample yields around 120,000 clones, approximately 80% seen once. Sequenced: PBMCs. The source of these receptors is a man aged 50 or older in good health and CMV-seronegative.

This chain links TRBV9 with TRBJ2-3; 10 positions agree with TRBD2. V lost 0 bases, J lost 5 bases, and 6 bases stayed unmatched. Germline CDR1 SGDLS, CDR2 YYNGEE. There are 16 residues in the CDR3. CDR3 nucleotide sequence: TGTGCCAGCAGCGTAGTAGCGGGGGGCCGGGAAGATACGCAGTATTTT. Translated: CASSVVAGGREDTQYF.

This chain links TRBV6-5 with TRBJ1-6; no firm D call. CDR3 length: 13 residues. Germline V gives CDR1 MNHEY, CDR2 SVGAGI. V shed 2 bases and J shed 8 bases, with 7 bases lying between them. CDR3 coding DNA: TGTGCCAGCAGTTACGAAGCGGATTCACCCCTCCACTTT. This translates into CASSYEADSPLHF.

A note on this clone: The junction differs from germline at one of its ends, possibly a read error. The rearrangement links TRBV10-2 to TRBJ2-5; D not certain. The CDR3 has 12 residues. Germline V gene lookup returns CDR1 WSHSY and CDR2 SAAADI. The CDR3 DNA sequence: TGCGCCAGCAGTGTAAAACAAGAGGCCCAGTACTTC. Residues: CASSVKQEAQYF.

The V call is TRBV2, the J call TRBJ2-2, with TRBD1 matching over 10 bases. The germline gives CDR1 SNHLY, CDR2 FYNNEI. V was clipped by 6 bases and J by 7 bases; unmatched bases: 5. This CDR3 comprises 14 residues. For the CDR3, the DNA is TGTGCCAGCAGCCTGGACAGGGGGAACGGGGAGCTGTTTTTT. Protein product: CASSLDRGNGELFF.

This chain uses TRBV29-1 with TRBJ2-3, with D possibly being TRBD1 (5 bases). CDR3 length: 13 amino acids. With 8 bases removed from V and 0 bases from J, the gap between germline ends came to 12 bases. Germline CDR1 and CDR2: SQVTM and ANQGSEA. In nucleotides, the CDR3 is TGCAGCCTTAGGGGAACTAGCACAGATACGCAGTATTTT. Residues: CSLRGTSTDTQYF.

This clone was picked up one time. The gene calls are TRBV7-9 and TRBJ1-1; D is unresolved. V lost 5 bases, J lost 1 base, and 11 bases lay in between. The CDR3 runs 14 residues. CDR1 is SEHNR and CDR2 is FQNEAQ in the germline V gene (reference sequence). CDR3 in DNA: TGTGCCAGCAGCCAGCAGCGGTCGAACACTGAAGCTTTCTTT. It codes for CASSQQRSNTEAFF.

J is TRBJ2-5 and V is TRBV29-1, with TRBD1 matching 12 bases. Germline loops: CDR1 SQVTM, CDR2 ANQGSEA. The trim removed 7 bases at V and 4 bases at J, leaving 4 bases unmatched. The CDR3 extends over 13 amino acids. CDR3 sequence reads: CSAGQGAGETQYF. In nucleotides, the CDR3 is TGCAGCGCGGGACAGGGGGCTGGAGAGACCCAGTACTTC.

This sequence joins TRBV7-2 and TRBJ1-1, with 11 nucleotides matching TRBD1. V was clipped by 1 base and J by 3 bases; unmatched bases: 1. The CDR3 extends over 15 amino acids. The germline gives CDR1 SGHTA, CDR2 FQGNSA. The CDR3 is CASSLVGQGDTEAFF. The CDR3 region has the DNA TGTGCCAGCAGCTTAGTGGGACAGGGGGACACTGAAGCTTTCTTT.

This chain connects TRBV9 to TRBJ2-3; maybe TRBD2 (5 bases). This CDR3 contains 14 residues. V was shortened by 2 bases and J by 4 bases, with 11 bases between the two germline ends. CDR1 SGDLS and CDR2 YYNGEE come from the germline V gene. The CDR3 region is CASSVTLASDTQYF. As DNA, the CDR3 is TGTGCCAGCAGCGTGACTCTAGCCTCAGATACGCAGTATTTT.

The chain combines TRBV4-3 with TRBJ1-2; TRBD1 matches at 7 bases. This CDR3 has 14 amino acids. V gave up 1 base and J gave up 7 bases; unmatched junction bases: 6. Germline V gene data show CDR1 as LGHNA and CDR2 as YSLEER. CDR3 coding DNA: TGCGCCAGCAGCCAAGGAGAGGGGGCTCGTGGCTACACCTTC. Translated, it gives CASSQGEGARGYTF.